This TCR beta chain was sequenced during a study of CD8 T cells in Susac syndrome. This CDR3 contains 15 residues. V was clipped by 7 bases and J by 4 bases, with 16 bases between them. Germline V gene lookup returns CDR1 MNHEY and CDR2 SVGAGI. Random hexamers were used to reverse transcribe an amount of roughly 0.45 to 1 ug RNA. TCRdb used MiXCR to reprocess the immunoSEQ multiplex PCR reads, holding one entry per CDR3 protein. The table shows over 150,000 distinct CDR3 sequences, with roughly 94% occurring only once. Diagnostic criteria defined recently for definite or probable disease were met by the Susac syndrome patients. TEMRA cells were FACS-enriched, and CD8+ and CD4+ T cells were isolated negatively.

The clonotype comes from a human donor with Susac syndrome. The sequenced sample was CD4+ T cells from PBMCs. The chain links TRBV6-5 to TRBJ2-2; D gene unclear. The CDR3 loop reads CASTIGSVGTGELFF. CDR3 DNA sequence: TGTGCCAGCACGATTGGGTCTGTGGGCACCGGGGAGCTGTTTTTT.